The 22 T cell receptor beta chains below were found in one sample sequenced in a study of T-cell memory formation after mild COVID-19 (dated by TCRdb to the early 2020s). The library was obtained by 5' RACE. Sequencing took place on an Illumina NovaSeq 6000. TCRdb took the public reads, trimmed them with fastp at Q25, ran MiXCR for clone calling and kept in-frame beta chains. All rows with the same CDR3 protein become a single entry with the most common DNA and genes. This sample is represented by 430,000 or so distinct CDR3 sequences; roughly 25% of them were singletons. Around an eighth of the sample is taken by the ten largest. Source material: PBMCs or a T cell subset sorted from them (not recorded which). These receptors originate from an adult woman who had mild COVID-19 (a few samples of this study predate the infection). The sample titles of this study are shuffled in the database, so cell type and time point are left out; the donor was told from shared clones.

The chain combines TRBV19 with TRBJ1-5; D remains unclear. V was trimmed by 10 bases and J by 5 bases, leaving 9 bases between them. This CDR3 spans 11 amino acids. Germline V gene lookup returns CDR1 LNHDA and CDR2 SQIVND (reference sequence). The CDR3 DNA reads as TGTGCCATAGGCCTACATCAGCCCCAGCATTTT. This gives the protein CAIGLHQPQHF.

In this sample, this clonotype turned up a few times. The CDR3 loop is CASSLTAGEAGGYTF. CDR3 DNA sequence: TGCGCCAGCAGCTTGACGGCCGGAGAGGCGGGTGGCTACACCTTC. The chain is built from TRBV5-1 and TRBJ1-2; D not certain. Per germline, CDR1 SGHRS and CDR2 YFSETQ. This CDR3 has 15 residues. Deletions cut 1 base from V and 7 bases from J, with 17 bases between.

V gene TRBV29-1 combines with J gene TRBJ1-2, with 7 nucleotides matching TRBD1. The CDR3 runs 14 residues. The germline V gene has CDR1 SQVTM and CDR2 ANQGSEA. V was clipped by 5 bases and J by 5 bases; unmatched bases: 11. CDR3 amino acids: CSVPDPGGGYGYTF. In nucleotides, the CDR3 is TGCAGCGTTCCCGACCCAGGGGGAGGGTATGGCTACACCTTC.

This clonotype turned up a few times. The chain employs TRBV6-1 and TRBJ2-1; TRBD2 matches 8 bases. The J segment lost 14 bases and the V segment lost 4 bases, leaving 16 bases of the junction unmatched. The V gene's germline CDR1 is MNHNS and CDR2 SASEGT. CDR3 length: 15 amino acids. The CDR3 loop reads CASSADFNSGTMKFF. For the CDR3, the DNA is TGTGCCAGCAGTGCCGACTTCAATAGCGGGACAATGAAGTTCTTC.

The V gene is TRBV20-1, the J gene TRBJ2-3, with D perhaps given as TRBD1 or TRBD2 (5 bases each). CDR1 DFQATT and CDR2 SNEGSKA come from the germline V gene (reference sequence). The ends were cut back, 5 bases at V and 2 bases at J, with 11 bases in the middle. This CDR3 comprises 13 residues. CDR3 coding DNA: TGCAGTGCTCCGGGACCAGTCACAGATACGCAGTATTTT. Translation gives CSAPGPVTDTQYF.

The chain couples TRBV9 to TRBJ2-2; 7 nucleotides agree with TRBD2. After removal of 0 bases from V and 5 bases from J, the junction contained 7 bases not matched to a gene. Germline V gives CDR1 SGDLS, CDR2 YYNGEE. The CDR3 runs 16 residues. The CDR3: CASSVGTLGGTGELFF. The DNA of the CDR3 is TGTGCCAGCAGCGTAGGTACCTTGGGGGGGACCGGGGAGCTGTTTTTT.

A few counts support this clonotype. The J gene is TRBJ2-5, the V gene TRBV12-3 or TRBV12-4; D is unclear. V was trimmed by 8 bases and J by 5 bases, leaving 15 bases between them. The CDR3 runs 13 residues. Here the CDR3 DNA reads TGTGCCAGCGGCCCCTGGGTCGGGGAGACCCAGTACTTC. Translated: CASGPWVGETQYF.

The rearrangement uses TRBV6-6 and TRBJ1-5; D call uncertain. This CDR3 spans 13 amino acids. The V and J ends lost 6 bases and 0 bases respectively, with 6 bases between them. Germline V gives CDR1 MNHNY, CDR2 SVGAGI (reference sequence). CDR3 DNA: TGTGCCAGCAGATCCAATAGCAATCAGCCCCAGCATTTT. Amino acids: CASRSNSNQPQHF.

V gene TRBV6-6 combines with J gene TRBJ1-5, with D unclear. The V gene lost 2 bases and the J gene lost 3 bases, with 2 bases spanning the gap. The CDR3 is made up of 12 amino acids. In germline, CDR1 is MNHNY, CDR2 SVGAGI (reference sequence). CDR3 nucleotide sequence: TGTGCCAGCAGTTACGCCAATCAGCCCCAGCATTTT. Amino acids: CASSYANQPQHF.

The V call is TRBV5-1, the J call TRBJ2-3; 13 bases align to TRBD2. The CDR3 has 17 amino acids. J was trimmed by 0 bases and V by 4 bases; bases with no gene match: 5. CDR1 and CDR2 (germline): SGHRS, YFSETQ. CDR3: CASSRGTSGTSTDTQYF. The CDR3 DNA follows: TGCGCCAGCAGCAGAGGGACTAGCGGGACTAGCACAGATACGCAGTATTTT.

The V call is TRBV7-9, the J call TRBJ2-5, with 8 positions matching TRBD2. Per germline, CDR1 SEHNR and CDR2 FQNEAQ (reference sequence). The CDR3 sequence is 14 residues long. V trimming: 5 bases; J trimming: 5 bases; junction bases outside the gene matches: 7. In nucleotides, the CDR3 is TGTGCCAGCAGCAGTAGCGGGGCATATGAGACCCAGTACTTC. As protein: CASSSSGAYETQYF.

V and J are TRBV5-1 and TRBJ2-5; D unclear. Germline V lookup: CDR1 SGHRS, CDR2 YFSETQ. V shed 2 bases and J shed 0 bases, with 8 bases lying between them. The CDR3 runs to 14 residues. The CDR3 loop is CASSFSFNQETQYF. CDR3 DNA: TGCGCCAGCAGCTTTTCATTTAACCAAGAGACCCAGTACTTC.

This clonotype showed up just a few times. The chain carries TRBV20-1 and TRBJ1-6; no firm D call. There are 15 residues in the CDR3. From germline, CDR1 is DFQATT and CDR2 SNEGSKA (reference sequence). Trimming took off 7 bases at V and 7 bases at J, with 20 bases between the two ends. The DNA for the CDR3 is TGCAGTGTGAGGGATTGGGCCAACAGCAATTCACCCCTCCACTTT. Its translation is CSVRDWANSNSPLHF.

This clonotype was seen more than once but under ten times. The rearrangement uses TRBV3-1 and TRBJ2-6, with D uncertain. V lost 2 bases to trimming and J lost 0 bases, with 14 bases between them. Germline CDR1 reads LGHDT; CDR2 reads YNNKEL (reference sequence). The CDR3 covers 18 residues. CDR3 region: CASSQYRLGNSGANVLTF. The CDR3 region has the DNA TGTGCCAGCAGCCAATATCGGCTCGGTAACTCTGGGGCCAACGTCCTGACTTTC.

V usage is TRBV6-5 and J usage is TRBJ1-2, with 7 nucleotides matching TRBD1. V shed 5 bases, J shed 6 bases, and the junction held 9 bases outside the gene matches. The V gene's germline CDR1 is MNHEY and CDR2 SVGAGI. This CDR3 has 14 amino acids. The DNA for the CDR3 is TGTGCCAGCAGTCCGTACAGGGGAGTCAATGGCTACACCTTC. Translating gives CASSPYRGVNGYTF.

V and J are TRBV9 and TRBJ1-1; D not certain. Germline V gene sequence: CDR1 SGDLS, CDR2 YYNGEE. The CDR3 loop spans 14 amino acids. Trimming took 4 bases from V and 3 from J, leaving 13 bases between them. The DNA for the CDR3 is TGTGCCAGCAGCCCCTGGTCGGCGGACACTGAAGCTTTCTTT. This encodes CASSPWSADTEAFF.

The chain recombines TRBV30 with TRBJ2-6, with 8 bases aligning to TRBD1. Germline V gives CDR1 GTSNPN, CDR2 SVGIG (reference sequence). This CDR3 has 14 residues. Trimming cost V 4 bases and J 3 bases; bases outside gene matches: 2. CDR3 protein: CAWKDRGGANVLTF. DNA for the CDR3: TGTGCCTGGAAAGACAGGGGTGGGGCCAACGTCCTGACTTTC. Filled out from reference TRBV30 and TRBJ2-6, the complete variable domain reads SQTIHQWPATLVQPVGSPLSLECTVEGTSNPNLYWYRQAAGRGLQLLFYSVGIGQISSEVPQNLSASRPQDRQFILSSKKLLLSDSGFYLCAWKDRGGANVLTFGAGSRLTVL.

The count of this clonotype is one. The chain links TRBV5-6 to TRBJ1-5; TRBD1 matches 8 bases. Looked up from germline, CDR1 is SGHDT and CDR2 is YYEEEE. Trimming at V came to 1 base and at J to 3 bases, leaving 9 bases not matched to a gene. This CDR3 region has 17 residues. The CDR3 nucleotides are TGTGCCAGCAGCTTGTCGTTAGCAGGGGGCCTCAATCAGCCCCAGCATTTT. Translating it yields CASSLSLAGGLNQPQHF.

In this sample, this clonotype turned up a few times. This chain joins TRBV5-5 and TRBJ2-5; 10 bases fit TRBD1. Germline V gene sequence: CDR1 SGHKS, CDR2 YYEKEE (reference sequence). This CDR3 contains 19 residues. V trimming: 1 base; J trimming: 5 bases; junction bases outside the gene matches: 17. The CDR3 nucleotides are TGTGCCAGCAGCTTGCTATTCGCTCCCCTCGCGGGACAGGGGGAGACCCAGTACTTC. Its translation: CASSLLFAPLAGQGETQYF. Full variable domain (rest looked up from reference TRBV5-5 and TRBJ2-5): DAGVTQSPTHLIKTRGQQVTLRCSPISGHKSVSWYQQVLGQGPQFIFQYYEKEERGRGNFPDRFSARQFPNYSSELNVNALLLGDSALYLCASSLLFAPLAGQGETQYFGPGTRLLVL.

The chain uses TRBV5-1 and TRBJ1-2; the match to TRBD1 covers 12 bases. From germline, CDR1 is SGHRS and CDR2 YFSETQ. The junction had 16 bases not matched to a gene; V was cut back by 5 bases and J by 8 bases. The CDR3 extends over 17 amino acids. CDR3 nucleotide sequence: TGCGCCAGCAGGAATTACCGGGACAGGGGGCGGTGGAGCGGCTACACCTTC. Residues: CASRNYRDRGRWSGYTF.

The V and J genes are TRBV5-1 and TRBJ1-1, with D possibly matching TRBD1 (5 bases). V was cut by 4 bases and J by 6 bases, with 19 bases left in between. This CDR3 is built from 15 residues. Germline V gene sequence: CDR1 SGHRS, CDR2 YFSETQ. This CDR3 is CASSPPRANRAEAFF. In DNA form, the CDR3 reads TGCGCCAGCAGCCCCCCCAGGGCCAACAGAGCTGAAGCTTTCTTT.

The chain joins TRBV12-3 or TRBV12-4 to TRBJ1-5, with a possible D match to TRBD1 (6 bases). CDR3 length: 15 residues. Trimming took 5 bases from V and 4 from J, leaving 15 bases between them. The CDR3: CASSPGAQGNQPQHF. As DNA, the CDR3 is TGTGCCAGCAGTCCCGGGGCCCAGGGGAATCAGCCCCAGCATTTT.